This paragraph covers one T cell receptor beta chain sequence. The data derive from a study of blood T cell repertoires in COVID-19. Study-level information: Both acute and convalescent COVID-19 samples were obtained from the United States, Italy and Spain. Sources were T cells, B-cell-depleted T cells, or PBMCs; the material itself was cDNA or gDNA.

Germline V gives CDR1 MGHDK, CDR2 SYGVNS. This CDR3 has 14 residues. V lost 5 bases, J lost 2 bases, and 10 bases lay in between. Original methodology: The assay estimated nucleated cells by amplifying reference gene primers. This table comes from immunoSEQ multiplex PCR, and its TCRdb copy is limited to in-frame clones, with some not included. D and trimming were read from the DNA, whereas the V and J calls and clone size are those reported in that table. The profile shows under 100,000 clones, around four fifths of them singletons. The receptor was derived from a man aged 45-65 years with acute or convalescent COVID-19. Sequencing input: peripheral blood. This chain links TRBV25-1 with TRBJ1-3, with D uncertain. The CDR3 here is CASSFAGAGNTIYF. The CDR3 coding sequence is TGTGCCAGCAGTTTCGCGGGCGCTGGAAACACCATATATTTT.